This TCR beta chain was recorded in a study of shared clonotypes between healthy human individuals. Study details: Per donor, CD8 memory used one plate, CD8 naive used two, CD4 memory used three and CD4 naive used three.

Findings and caveats of the study: Naive CD4 clonotypes were shared across a handful of donors at 4.5% to 6.5%. Non-shared clonotypes had lower generation probabilities than clonotypes shared by all four sorted-subset donors.

The table lists this clone with a count of one. Its antigen remains unknown. CDR3 length: 16 amino acids. V was pared by 0 bases and J by 6 bases, with 15 bases between. Germline V gene lookup returns CDR1 SGHNT and CDR2 YYREEE (reference sequence). Splitting the CD4+ cells yielded a CD45RA+ naive subset and a CD45RA-negative memory subset. Libraries were prepared by immunoSEQ multiplex PCR; TCRdb keeps only in-frame clonotypes and omits some of them. Of 2 million to 2.5 million clones listed, nearly 97% were seen once; the top ten hold over 0.1%. The chain has TRBV5-4 and TRBJ2-2; D possibly corresponds to TRBD1 (5 bases). This clonotype was sampled from a man between 18 and 35 years old in good health. The sample consisted of naive CD4+ T cells sorted from blood. The subset is: CD45RA+ positively selected. This CDR3 is CASSLVRGSVPGELFF. DNA for the CDR3: TGTGCCAGCAGCTTGGTAAGGGGTTCCGTGCCCGGGGAGCTGTTTTTT.